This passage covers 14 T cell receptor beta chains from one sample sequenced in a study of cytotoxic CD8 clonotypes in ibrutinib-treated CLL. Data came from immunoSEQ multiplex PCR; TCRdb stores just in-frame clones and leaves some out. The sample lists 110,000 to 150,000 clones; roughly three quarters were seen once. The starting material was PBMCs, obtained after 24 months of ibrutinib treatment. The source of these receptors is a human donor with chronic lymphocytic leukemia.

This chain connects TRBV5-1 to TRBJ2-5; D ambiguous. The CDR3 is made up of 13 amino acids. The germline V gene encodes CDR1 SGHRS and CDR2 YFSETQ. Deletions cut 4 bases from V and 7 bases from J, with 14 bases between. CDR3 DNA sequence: TGCGCCAGCAGCCCCCCACCCTCGGGGACCCAGTACTTC. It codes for CASSPPPSGTQYF. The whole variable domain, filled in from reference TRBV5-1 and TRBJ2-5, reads KAGVTQTPRYLIKTRGQQVTLSCSPISGHRSVSWYQQTPGQGLQFLFEYFSETQRNKGNFPGRFSGRQFSNSRSEMNVSTLELGDSALYLCASSPPPSGTQYFGPGTRLLVL.

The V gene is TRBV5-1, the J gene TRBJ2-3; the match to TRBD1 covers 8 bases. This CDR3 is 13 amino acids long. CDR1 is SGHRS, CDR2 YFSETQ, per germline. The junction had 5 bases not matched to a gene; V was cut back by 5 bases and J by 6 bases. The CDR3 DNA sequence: TGCGCCAGCAGGCCCACAGGGGGGGATACGCAGTATTTT. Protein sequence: CASRPTGGDTQYF.

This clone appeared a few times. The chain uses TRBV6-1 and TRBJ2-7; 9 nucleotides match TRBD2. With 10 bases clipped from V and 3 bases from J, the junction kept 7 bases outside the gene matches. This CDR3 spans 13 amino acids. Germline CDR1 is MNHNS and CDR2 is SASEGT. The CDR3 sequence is CATRLAEIYEQYF. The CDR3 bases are TGTGCCACCAGACTAGCGGAGATCTACGAGCAGTACTTC.

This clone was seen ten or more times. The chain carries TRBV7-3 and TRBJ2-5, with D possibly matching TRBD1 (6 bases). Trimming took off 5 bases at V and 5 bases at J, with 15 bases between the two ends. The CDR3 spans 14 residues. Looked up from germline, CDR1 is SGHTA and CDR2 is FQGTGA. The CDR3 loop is CASSPSGAWETQYF. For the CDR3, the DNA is TGTGCCAGCAGCCCGTCAGGGGCCTGGGAGACCCAGTACTTC.

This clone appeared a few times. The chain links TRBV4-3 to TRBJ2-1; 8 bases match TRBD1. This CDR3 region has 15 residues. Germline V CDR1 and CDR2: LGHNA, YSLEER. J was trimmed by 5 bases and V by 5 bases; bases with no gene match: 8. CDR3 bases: TGCGCCAGCAGCAAAGGGCAGGGGGCGAACAATGAGCAGTTCTTC. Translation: CASSKGQGANNEQFF.

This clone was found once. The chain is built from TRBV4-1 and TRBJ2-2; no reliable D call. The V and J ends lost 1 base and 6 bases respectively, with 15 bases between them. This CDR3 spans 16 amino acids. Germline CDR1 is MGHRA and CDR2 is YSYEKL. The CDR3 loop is CASSQANLVAAGELFF. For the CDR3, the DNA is TGCGCCAGCAGCCAAGCTAATTTGGTCGCGGCCGGGGAGCTGTTTTTT.

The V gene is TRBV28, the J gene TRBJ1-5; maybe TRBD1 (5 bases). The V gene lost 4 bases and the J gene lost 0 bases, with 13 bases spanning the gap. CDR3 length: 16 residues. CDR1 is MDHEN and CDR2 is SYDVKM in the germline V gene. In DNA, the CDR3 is TGTGCCAGCAGTTCAGGACATCCCCATAGCAATCAGCCCCAGCATTTT. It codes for CASSSGHPHSNQPQHF. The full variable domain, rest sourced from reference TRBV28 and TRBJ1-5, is DVKVTQSSRYLVKRTGEKVFLECVQDMDHENMFWYRQDPGLGLRLIYFSYDVKMKEKGDIPEGYSVSREKKERFSLILESASTNQTSMYLCASSSGHPHSNQPQHFGDGTRLSIL.

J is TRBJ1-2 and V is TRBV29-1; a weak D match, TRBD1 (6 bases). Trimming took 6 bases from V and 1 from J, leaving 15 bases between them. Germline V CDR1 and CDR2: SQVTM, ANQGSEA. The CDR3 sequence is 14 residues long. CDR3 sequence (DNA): TGCAGCGTCGCCCAGGGGCCGAATAACTATGGCTACACCTTC. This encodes CSVAQGPNNYGYTF. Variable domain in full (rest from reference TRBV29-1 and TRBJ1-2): SAVISQKPSRDICQRGTSLTIQCQVDSQVTMMFWYRQQPGQSLTLIATANQGSEATYESGFVIDKFPISRPNLTFSTLTVSNMSPEDSSIYLCSVAQGPNNYGYTFGSGTRLTVV.

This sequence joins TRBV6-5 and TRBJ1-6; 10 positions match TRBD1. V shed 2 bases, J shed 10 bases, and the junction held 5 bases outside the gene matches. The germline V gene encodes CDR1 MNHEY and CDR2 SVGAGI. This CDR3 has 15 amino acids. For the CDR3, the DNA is TGTGCCAGCAGTTACACGGACAGGGGGAGGTCACCCCTCCACTTT. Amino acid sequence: CASSYTDRGRSPLHF.

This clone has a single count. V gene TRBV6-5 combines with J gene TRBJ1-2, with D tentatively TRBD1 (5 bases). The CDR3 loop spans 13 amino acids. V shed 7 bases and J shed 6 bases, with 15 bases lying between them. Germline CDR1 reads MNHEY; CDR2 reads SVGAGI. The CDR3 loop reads CASTPGGGHGYTF. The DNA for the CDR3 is TGTGCCAGCACCCCAGGTGGGGGACATGGCTACACCTTC.

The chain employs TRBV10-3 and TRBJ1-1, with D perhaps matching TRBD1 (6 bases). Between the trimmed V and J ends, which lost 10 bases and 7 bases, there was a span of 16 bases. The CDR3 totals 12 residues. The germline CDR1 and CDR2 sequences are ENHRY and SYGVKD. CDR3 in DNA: TGTGCCACGACGGAGGGACACAGTGAAGCTTTCTTT. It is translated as CATTEGHSEAFF.

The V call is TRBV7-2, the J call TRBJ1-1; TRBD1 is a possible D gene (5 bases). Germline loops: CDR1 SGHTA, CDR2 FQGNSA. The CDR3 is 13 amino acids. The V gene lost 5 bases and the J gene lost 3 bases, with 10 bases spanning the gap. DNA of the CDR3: TGTGCCAGCAGCAACAAGGGGCACACTGAAGCTTTCTTT. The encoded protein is CASSNKGHTEAFF.

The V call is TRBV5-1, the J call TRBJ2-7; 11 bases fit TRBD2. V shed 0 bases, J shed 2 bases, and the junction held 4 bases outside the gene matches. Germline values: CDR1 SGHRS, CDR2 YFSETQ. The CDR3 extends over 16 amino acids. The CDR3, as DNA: TGCGCCAGCAGCTTGGGGGCGACTAGCGGGACCTACGAGCAGTACTTC. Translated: CASSLGATSGTYEQYF. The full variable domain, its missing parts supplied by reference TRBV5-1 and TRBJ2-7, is KAGVTQTPRYLIKTRGQQVTLSCSPISGHRSVSWYQQTPGQGLQFLFEYFSETQRNKGNFPGRFSGRQFSNSRSEMNVSTLELGDSALYLCASSLGATSGTYEQYFGPGTRLTVT.

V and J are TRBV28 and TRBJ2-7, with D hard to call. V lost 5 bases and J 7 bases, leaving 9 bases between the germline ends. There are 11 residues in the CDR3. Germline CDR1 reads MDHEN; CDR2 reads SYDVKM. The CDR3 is CASSGHREQYF. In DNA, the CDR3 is TGTGCCAGCAGTGGGCATCGGGAGCAGTACTTC. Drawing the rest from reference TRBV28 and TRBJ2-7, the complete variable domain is DVKVTQSSRYLVKRTGEKVFLECVQDMDHENMFWYRQDPGLGLRLIYFSYDVKMKEKGDIPEGYSVSREKKERFSLILESASTNQTSMYLCASSGHREQYFGPGTRLTVT.